This T cell receptor (beta chain) was documented in a study of control samples from healthy donors and cancer patients. The table came from immunoSEQ multiplex PCR; TCRdb's copy has only in-frame clones and leaves some out. The sample has 96,000 or so clones; 93% are singletons. The CDR3 is 12 amino acids. V was cut by 5 bases and J by 2 bases, with 6 bases left in between. Germline CDR1 is LGHDT and CDR2 is YNNKEL (reference sequence). In this sample, this clone turned up once. Sequencing used blood. The genes are TRBV3-1 (or the pseudogene TRBV3-2) and TRBJ2-5; the D is unclear. The receptor's source is a man aged 18 to 29 in good health. This chain's CDR3 is CASSTLQETQYF. CDR3 in DNA: TGTGCCAGCAGCACCCTACAAGAGACCCAGTACTTC.